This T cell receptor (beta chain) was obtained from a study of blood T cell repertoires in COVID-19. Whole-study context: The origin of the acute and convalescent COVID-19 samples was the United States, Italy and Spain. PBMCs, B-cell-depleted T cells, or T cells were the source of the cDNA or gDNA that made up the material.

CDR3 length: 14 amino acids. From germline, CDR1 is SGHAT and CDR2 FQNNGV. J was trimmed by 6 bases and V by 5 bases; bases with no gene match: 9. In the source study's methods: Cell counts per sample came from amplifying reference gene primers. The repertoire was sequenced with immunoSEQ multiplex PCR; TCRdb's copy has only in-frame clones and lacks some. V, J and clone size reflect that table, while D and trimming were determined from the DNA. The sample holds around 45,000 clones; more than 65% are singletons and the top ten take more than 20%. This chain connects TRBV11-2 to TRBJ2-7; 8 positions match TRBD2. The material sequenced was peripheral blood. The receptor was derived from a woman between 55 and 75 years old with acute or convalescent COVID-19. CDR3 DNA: TGTGCCAGCAGCCCGGGACTAGTGGCCCGCGAGCAGTACTTC. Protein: CASSPGLVAREQYF.